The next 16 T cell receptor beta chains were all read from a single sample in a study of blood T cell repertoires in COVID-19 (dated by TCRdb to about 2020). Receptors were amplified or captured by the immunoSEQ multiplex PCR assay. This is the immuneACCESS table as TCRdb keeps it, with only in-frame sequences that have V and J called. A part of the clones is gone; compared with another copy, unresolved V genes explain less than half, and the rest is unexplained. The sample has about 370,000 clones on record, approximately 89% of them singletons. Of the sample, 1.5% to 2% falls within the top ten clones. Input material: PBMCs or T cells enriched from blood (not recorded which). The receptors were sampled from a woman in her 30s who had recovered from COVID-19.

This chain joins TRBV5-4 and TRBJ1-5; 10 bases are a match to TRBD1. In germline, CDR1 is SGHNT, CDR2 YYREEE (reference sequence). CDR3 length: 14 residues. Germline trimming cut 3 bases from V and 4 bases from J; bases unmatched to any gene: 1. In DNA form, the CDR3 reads TGTGCCAGCAGCTCGGGACAGGGGAATCAGCCCCAGCATTTT. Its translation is CASSSGQGNQPQHF. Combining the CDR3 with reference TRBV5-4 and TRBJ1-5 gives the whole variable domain ETGVTQSPTHLIKTRGQQVTLRCSSQSGHNTVSWYQQALGQGPQFIFQYYREEENGRGNFPPRFSGLQFPNYSSELNVNALELDDSALYLCASSSGQGNQPQHFGDGTRLSIL.

The CDR3 sequence: CASSLGTTGRNTEAFF. CDR3 bases: TGTGCCAGCAGCTTAGGGACAACAGGGCGGAACACTGAAGCTTTCTTT. The chain has TRBV7-9 and TRBJ1-1; D may be TRBD1 (6 bases). CDR3 length: 16 amino acids. V was trimmed by 1 base and J by 1 base, leaving 13 bases between them. Germline V gene sequence: CDR1 SEHNR, CDR2 FQNEAQ (reference sequence).

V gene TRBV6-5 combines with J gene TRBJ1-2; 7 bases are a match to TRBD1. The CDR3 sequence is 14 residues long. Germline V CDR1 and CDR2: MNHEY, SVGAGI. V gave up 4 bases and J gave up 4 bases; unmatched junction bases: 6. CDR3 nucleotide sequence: TGTGCCAGCAGTTTGGACAGGACTCCCTATGGCTACACCTTC. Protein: CASSLDRTPYGYTF.

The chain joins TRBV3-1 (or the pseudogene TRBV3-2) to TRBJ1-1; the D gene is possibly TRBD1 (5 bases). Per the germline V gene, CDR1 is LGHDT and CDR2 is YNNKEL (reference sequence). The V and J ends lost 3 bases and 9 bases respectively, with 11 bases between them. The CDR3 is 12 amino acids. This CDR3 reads CASSQGRGKAFF. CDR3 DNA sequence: TGTGCCAGCAGCCAGGGTAGGGGAAAAGCTTTCTTT.

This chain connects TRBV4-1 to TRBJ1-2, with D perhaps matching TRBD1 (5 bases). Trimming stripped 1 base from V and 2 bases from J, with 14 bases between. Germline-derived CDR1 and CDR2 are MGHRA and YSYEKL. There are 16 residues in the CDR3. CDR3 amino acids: CASSQGGAKGNYGYTF. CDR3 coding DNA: TGCGCCAGCAGCCAAGGCGGGGCCAAGGGAAACTATGGCTACACCTTC.

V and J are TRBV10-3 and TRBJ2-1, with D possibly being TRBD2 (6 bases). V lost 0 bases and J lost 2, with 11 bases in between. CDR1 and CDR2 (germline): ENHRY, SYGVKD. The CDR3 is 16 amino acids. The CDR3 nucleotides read TGTGCCATCAGTGAGTCGCTAGGGACTGCCTACAATGAGCAGTTCTTC. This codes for CAISESLGTAYNEQFF.

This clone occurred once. CDR3 coding DNA: TGCGCCAGCAGTGTTTCCGGACAGGGGCACAATGAGCAGTTCTTC. This codes for CASSVSGQGHNEQFF. V gene TRBV10-1 combines with J gene TRBJ2-1, with 9 bases matching TRBD1. CDR1 and CDR2 (germline): WNHNN, SYGVQD (reference sequence). Trimming took 4 bases from V and 5 from J; bases not matched to a gene: 6. This CDR3 has 15 residues.

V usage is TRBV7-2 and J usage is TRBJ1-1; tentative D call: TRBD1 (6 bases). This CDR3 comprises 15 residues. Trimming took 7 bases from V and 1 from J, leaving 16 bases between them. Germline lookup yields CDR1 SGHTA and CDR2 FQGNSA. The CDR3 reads CASTTEPRGNTEAFF. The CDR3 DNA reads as TGTGCCAGCACAACAGAGCCCAGGGGGAACACTGAAGCTTTCTTT. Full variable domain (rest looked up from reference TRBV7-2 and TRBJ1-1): GAGVSQSPSNKVTEKGKDVELRCDPISGHTALYWYRQSLGQGLEFLIYFQGNSAPDKSGLPSDRFSAERTGGSVSTLTIQRTQQEDSAVYLCASTTEPRGNTEAFFGQGTRLTVV.

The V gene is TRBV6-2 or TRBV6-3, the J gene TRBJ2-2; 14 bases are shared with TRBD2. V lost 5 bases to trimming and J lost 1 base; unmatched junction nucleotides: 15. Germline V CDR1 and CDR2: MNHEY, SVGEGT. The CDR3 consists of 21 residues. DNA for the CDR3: TGTGCCAGCAGTCTGACCCCACTGACTAGCGGGAGGGCCGGGAACACCGGGGAGCTGTTTTTT. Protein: CASSLTPLTSGRAGNTGELFF.

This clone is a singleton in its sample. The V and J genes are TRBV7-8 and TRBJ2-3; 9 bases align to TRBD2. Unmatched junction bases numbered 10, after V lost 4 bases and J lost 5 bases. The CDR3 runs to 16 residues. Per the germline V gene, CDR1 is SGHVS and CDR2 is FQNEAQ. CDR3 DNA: TGTGCCAGCAGCTCCCGCGGGGGGGCCAGCGTAGATACGCAGTATTTT. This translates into CASSSRGGASVDTQYF.

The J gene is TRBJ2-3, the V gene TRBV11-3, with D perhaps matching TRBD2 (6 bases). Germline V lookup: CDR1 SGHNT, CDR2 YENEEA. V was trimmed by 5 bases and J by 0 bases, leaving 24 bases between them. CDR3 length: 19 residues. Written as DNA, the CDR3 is TGTGCCAGCAGCCGCCCCGTTGTCGAGCGGGTTCCTAGCACAGATACGCAGTATTTT. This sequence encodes CASSRPVVERVPSTDTQYF.

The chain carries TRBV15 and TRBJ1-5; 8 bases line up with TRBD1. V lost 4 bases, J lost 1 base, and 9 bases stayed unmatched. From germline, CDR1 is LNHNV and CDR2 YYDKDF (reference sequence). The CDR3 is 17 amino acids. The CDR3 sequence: CATSKNSGGLSNQPQHF. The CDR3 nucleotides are TGTGCCACCAGCAAAAACTCAGGGGGCTTAAGCAATCAGCCCCAGCATTTT. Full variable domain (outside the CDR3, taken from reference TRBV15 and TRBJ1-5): DAMVIQNPRYQVTQFGKPVTLSCSQTLNHNVMYWYQQKSSQAPKLLFHYYDKDFNNEADTPDNFQSRRPNTSFCFLDIRSPGLGDTAMYLCATSKNSGGLSNQPQHFGDGTRLSIL.

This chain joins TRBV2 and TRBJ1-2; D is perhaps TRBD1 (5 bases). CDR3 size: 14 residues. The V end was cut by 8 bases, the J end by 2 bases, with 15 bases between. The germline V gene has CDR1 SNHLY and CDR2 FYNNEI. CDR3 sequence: CASGAKQGNYGYTF. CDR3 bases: TGTGCCAGCGGCGCCAAGCAGGGAAACTATGGCTACACCTTC. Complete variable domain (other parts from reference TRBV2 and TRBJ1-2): EPEVTQTPSHQVTQMGQEVILRCVPISNHLYFYWYRQILGQKVEFLVSFYNNEISEKSEIFDDQFSVERPDGSNFTLKIRSTKLEDSAMYFCASGAKQGNYGYTFGSGTRLTVV.

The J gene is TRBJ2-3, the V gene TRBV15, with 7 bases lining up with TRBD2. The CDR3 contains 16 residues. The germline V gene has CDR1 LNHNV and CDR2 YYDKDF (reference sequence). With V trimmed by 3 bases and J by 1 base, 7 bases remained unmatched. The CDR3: CATSRESGIRTDTQYF. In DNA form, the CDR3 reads TGTGCCACCAGCAGGGAAAGCGGGATACGCACAGATACGCAGTATTTT.

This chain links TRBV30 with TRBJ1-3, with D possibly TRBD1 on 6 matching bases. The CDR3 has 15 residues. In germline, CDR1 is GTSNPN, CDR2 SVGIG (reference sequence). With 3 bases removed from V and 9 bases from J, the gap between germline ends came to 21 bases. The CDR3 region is CAWSHGRGPRGTIYF. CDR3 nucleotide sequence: TGTGCCTGGAGCCACGGGCGGGGGCCAAGGGGCACCATATATTTT.

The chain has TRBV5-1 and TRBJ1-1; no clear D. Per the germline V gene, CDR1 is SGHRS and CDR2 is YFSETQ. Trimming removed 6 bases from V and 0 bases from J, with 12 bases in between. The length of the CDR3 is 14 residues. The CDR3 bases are TGCGCCAGCATGGTCGGAGGAATGAACACTGAAGCTTTCTTT. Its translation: CASMVGGMNTEAFF.